One and the same sample provided the 27 T cell receptor beta chains below, sequenced in a study of T cells in tumors after PD-1 blockade. TCRdb's table, derived via immunoSEQ multiplex PCR, lists solely in-frame clones and lacks some. The repertoire holds tens of thousands of clones, approximately 75% seen once, with 15% to 20% in the top ten. The specimen was PBMCs, collected before anti-PD-1 treatment. The receptors were sampled from a human donor with basal cell carcinoma.

The J gene is TRBJ2-7, the V gene TRBV28; 7 bases match TRBD2. V was clipped by 5 bases and J by 5 bases; unmatched bases: 12. The CDR3 length is 15 residues. Looked up from germline, CDR1 is MDHEN and CDR2 is SYDVKM. CDR3 coding DNA: TGTGCCAGCAGTCGGACGTGGGGCGGGAGTGACGAGCAGTACTTC. Translation: CASSRTWGGSDEQYF.

This clone turned up a few times. The chain combines TRBV6-5 with TRBJ1-1; TRBD1 agrees at 8 bases. V gave up 6 bases and J gave up 4 bases; unmatched junction bases: 7. The CDR3 totals 14 residues. Germline V CDR1 and CDR2: MNHEY, SVGAGI. CDR3 amino acids: CASRPGQGSTEAFF. DNA for the CDR3: TGTGCCAGCAGGCCCGGACAGGGAAGCACTGAAGCTTTCTTT.

The chain has TRBV28 and TRBJ1-5; no firm D call. Trimming left V 5 bases short and J 1 base short, with 9 bases between. Germline CDR1 is MDHEN and CDR2 is SYDVKM. This CDR3 has 14 amino acids. The CDR3 here is CASSPARSNQPQHF. The DNA of the CDR3 is TGTGCCAGCAGTCCCGCCCGGAGCAATCAGCCCCAGCATTTT.

This chain uses TRBV5-1 with TRBJ2-4; a possible D gene is TRBD2 (5 bases). Trimming removed 2 bases from V and 0 bases from J, with 12 bases in between. The CDR3 runs 16 residues. Germline-derived CDR1 and CDR2 are SGHRS and YFSETQ. This CDR3 is CASSFRGGLAKNIQYF. The CDR3 region has the DNA TGCGCCAGCAGCTTTAGAGGAGGACTAGCCAAAAACATTCAGTACTTC.

This clone was detected only once. V gene TRBV5-1 combines with J gene TRBJ2-1; D possibly matches TRBD1 or TRBD2 (5 bases each). This CDR3 has 16 residues. Germline V gives CDR1 SGHRS, CDR2 YFSETQ. V was clipped by 3 bases and J by 6 bases, with 19 bases between them. Here the CDR3 DNA reads TGCGCCAGCAGCTCAGCAGGGACCGGAGATCTCAATGAGCAGTTCTTC. Its protein product is CASSSAGTGDLNEQFF. The full variable domain, with the rest looked up from reference TRBV5-1 and TRBJ2-1, is KAGVTQTPRYLIKTRGQQVTLSCSPISGHRSVSWYQQTPGQGLQFLFEYFSETQRNKGNFPGRFSGRQFSNSRSEMNVSTLELGDSALYLCASSSAGTGDLNEQFFGPGTRLTVL.

This clone occurred a few times. The chain combines TRBV10-1 with TRBJ2-5; 7 nucleotides agree with TRBD1. This CDR3 has 14 amino acids. Trimming at V came to 3 bases and at J to 5 bases, leaving 6 bases not matched to a gene. CDR1 is WNHNN and CDR2 is SYGVQD in the germline V gene (reference sequence). DNA for the CDR3: TGCGCCAGCAGTGAAGCGACAGGGCGGGAGACCCAGTACTTC. This gives the protein CASSEATGRETQYF.

The gene calls are TRBV29-1 and TRBJ2-1, with D uncertain. V was cut by 7 bases and J by 3 bases, with 7 bases left in between. The CDR3 extends over 11 amino acids. CDR1 is SQVTM and CDR2 is ANQGSEA in the germline V gene. CDR3 nucleotide sequence: TGCAGCGGCGGAAACTACAATGAGCAGTTCTTC. Translation: CSGGNYNEQFF.

J is TRBJ2-1 and V is TRBV24-1, with D perhaps TRBD2 (5 bases). The CDR3 spans 17 residues. The germline gives CDR1 KGHDR, CDR2 SFDVKD. Trimming took 3 bases from V and 4 from J, leaving 18 bases between them. The CDR3: CATSDPSAKLGYNEQFF. CDR3 in DNA: TGTGCCACCAGTGATCCTTCGGCGAAACTAGGATACAATGAGCAGTTCTTC.

This clone came up a few times. The gene calls are TRBV7-6 and TRBJ2-2; 10 nucleotides align to TRBD2. Germline trimming cut 0 bases from V and 6 bases from J; bases unmatched to any gene: 7. Germline assignment: CDR1 SGHVS and CDR2 FNYEAQ. This CDR3 is built from 17 residues. The CDR3 region has the DNA TGTGCCAGCAGCTTAGCCCTGGCTAGCGGGAGTTCCGGGGAGCTGTTTTTT. This sequence encodes CASSLALASGSSGELFF.

The rearrangement links TRBV14 to TRBJ2-5; weak D call: TRBD2 (6 bases). This CDR3 spans 16 amino acids. V shed 4 bases and J shed 0 bases, with 15 bases lying between them. CDR1 and CDR2 (germline): SGHDN, FVKESK. The CDR3 here is CASSLPSAQYQETQYF. DNA of the CDR3: TGTGCCAGCAGCCTACCTAGCGCCCAGTACCAAGAGACCCAGTACTTC.

This chain links TRBV15 with TRBJ2-4; 9 nucleotides line up with TRBD1. V was clipped by 2 bases and J by 8 bases; unmatched bases: 7. The CDR3 totals 15 residues. Germline CDR1 and CDR2: LNHNV and YYDKDF (reference sequence). CDR3 in amino acids: CATSRLTRTGDIQYF. The CDR3 DNA follows: TGTGCCACCAGCAGACTGACCAGGACAGGGGACATTCAGTACTTC.

The chain combines TRBV2 with TRBJ1-4; no reliable D call. Trimming took off 7 bases at V and 1 base at J, with 7 bases between the two ends. CDR3 length: 13 residues. Germline CDR1 and CDR2: SNHLY and FYNNEI. In DNA form, the CDR3 reads TGTGCCAGCATGCCAGGAACTAATGAAAAACTGTTTTTT. Amino acid sequence: CASMPGTNEKLFF.

The chain uses TRBV2 and TRBJ1-1, with no clear D. The germline CDR1 and CDR2 sequences are SNHLY and FYNNEI. The CDR3 runs 13 residues. The ends were cut back, 10 bases at V and 1 base at J, with 13 bases in the middle. Here the CDR3 DNA reads TGTGCCACCCAGACTCGGGAGAACACTGAAGCTTTCTTT. This gives the protein CATQTRENTEAFF. Complete variable domain (other parts from reference TRBV2 and TRBJ1-1): EPEVTQTPSHQVTQMGQEVILRCVPISNHLYFYWYRQILGQKVEFLVSFYNNEISEKSEIFDDQFSVERPDGSNFTLKIRSTKLEDSAMYFCATQTRENTEAFFGQGTRLTVV.

The chain recombines TRBV28 with TRBJ1-5; D unresolved. Germline assignment: CDR1 MDHEN and CDR2 SYDVKM. The CDR3 runs to 14 residues. With 2 bases removed from V and 7 bases from J, the gap between germline ends came to 12 bases. CDR3 protein: CASSLTETWQPQHF. The CDR3 DNA is TGTGCCAGCAGTTTAACAGAGACCTGGCAGCCCCAGCATTTT.

The V call is TRBV7-6, the J call TRBJ1-4; possibly TRBD1 for D (5 bases). Germline CDR1 SGHVS, CDR2 FNYEAQ. CDR3 length equals 14 residues. Between the trimmed V and J ends, which lost 4 bases and 2 bases, there was a span of 8 bases. The CDR3 bases are TGTGCCAGCAGCTCAGGGAGGACTAATGAAAAACTGTTTTTT. The encoded protein is CASSSGRTNEKLFF.

The chain carries TRBV4-1 and TRBJ1-3; a weak D match, TRBD1 (6 bases). V lost 6 bases, J lost 4 bases, and 13 bases lay in between. Germline lookup yields CDR1 MGHRA and CDR2 YSYEKL. The CDR3 loop spans 14 amino acids. The CDR3, as DNA: TGCGCCAGCAGTGCGGGGGGGCGCGGAAACACCATATATTTT. It yields the protein CASSAGGRGNTIYF.

This clone appeared once. V and J are TRBV28 and TRBJ1-2; no definite D call. CDR1 and CDR2 (germline): MDHEN, SYDVKM. V lost 2 bases and J 2 bases, leaving 0 bases between the germline ends. The CDR3 is 11 residues long. DNA of the CDR3: TGTGCCAGCAGTTTAAACTATGGCTACACCTTC. This encodes CASSLNYGYTF.

The chain uses TRBV5-1 and TRBJ1-2, with TRBD1 as a possible D gene (6 bases). The V gene lost 4 bases and the J gene lost 5 bases, with 15 bases spanning the gap. The CDR3 contains 14 residues. Germline CDR1 reads SGHRS; CDR2 reads YFSETQ. The CDR3 region is CASSDLQGAYGYTF. CDR3 DNA sequence: TGCGCCAGCAGCGACTTACAGGGAGCATATGGCTACACCTTC.

J is TRBJ1-1 and V is TRBV6-5, with D hard to call. The V end lost 5 bases, the J end lost 7 bases, and 14 bases lay between the germline ends. The CDR3 length is 13 residues. CDR1 and CDR2 from the germline V gene are MNHEY and SVGAGI. The CDR3 DNA follows: TGTGCCAGCAGTCCCCCCCAAGGGCGTGAAGCTTTCTTT. It yields the protein CASSPPQGREAFF.

The rearrangement uses TRBV7-6 and TRBJ1-1, with D tentatively TRBD1 (5 bases). Trimming pared 5 bases from V and 1 base from J, leaving 8 bases between. Germline V gene sequence: CDR1 SGHVS, CDR2 FNYEAQ. The length of the CDR3 is 13 residues. The CDR3 DNA sequence: TGTGCCAGCAGCCGTGACAGGAACACTGAAGCTTTCTTT. This encodes CASSRDRNTEAFF.

This clone was seen once. The genes are TRBV18 and TRBJ1-5, with D unresolved. The CDR3 is 15 residues long. Germline CDR1 and CDR2: KGHSH and LQKENI. Trimming took off 6 bases at V and 2 bases at J, with 14 bases between the two ends. CDR3 DNA: TGTGCCAGCTCCCCGCCGGAAGACCGCAATCAGCCCCAGCATTTT. Residues: CASSPPEDRNQPQHF.

The rearrangement joins TRBV6-1 to TRBJ2-2; no firm D call. Germline CDR1 reads MNHNS; CDR2 reads SASEGT. V shed 2 bases and J shed 2 bases, with 9 bases lying between them. CDR3 length equals 15 residues. The CDR3 bases are TGTGCCAGCAGTGAATACCTCGCCAACACCGGGGAGCTGTTTTTT. The encoded protein is CASSEYLANTGELFF.

The J gene is TRBJ1-2, the V gene TRBV15; TRBD1 agrees at 10 bases. CDR1 is LNHNV, CDR2 YYDKDF, per germline (reference sequence). CDR3 size: 16 residues. V shed 4 bases, J shed 0 bases, and the junction held 5 bases outside the gene matches. CDR3 loop: CATSIRGTGANYGYTF. CDR3 nucleotides: TGTGCCACCAGCATCAGGGGGACAGGGGCTAACTATGGCTACACCTTC.

The chain links TRBV28 to TRBJ1-5; D is undetermined. From germline, CDR1 is MDHEN and CDR2 SYDVKM. This CDR3 is 15 amino acids long. Between the trimmed V and J ends, which lost 7 bases and 2 bases, there was a span of 15 bases. CDR3 loop: CASTPGPGGNQPQHF. The CDR3 region has the DNA TGTGCCAGCACCCCGGGCCCTGGGGGCAATCAGCCCCAGCATTTT. The entire variable domain, with the rest obtained from reference TRBV28 and TRBJ1-5, is as follows: DVKVTQSSRYLVKRTGEKVFLECVQDMDHENMFWYRQDPGLGLRLIYFSYDVKMKEKGDIPEGYSVSREKKERFSLILESASTNQTSMYLCASTPGPGGNQPQHFGDGTRLSIL.

This clone has just a few counts. The chain recombines TRBV29-1 with TRBJ1-1; no clear D. V lost 4 bases and J lost 2, with 8 bases in between. Germline V gene lookup returns CDR1 SQVTM and CDR2 ANQGSEA. The CDR3 consists of 12 residues. CDR3 protein: CSVVRRNTEAFF. The CDR3 DNA reads TGCAGCGTTGTAAGGAGAAACACTGAAGCTTTCTTT.

At least ten counts were recorded for this clone. J is TRBJ2-5 and V is TRBV2, with TRBD2 matching 7 bases. After removal of 7 bases from V and 5 bases from J, the junction contained 16 bases not matched to a gene. This CDR3 comprises 16 residues. Germline loops: CDR1 SNHLY, CDR2 FYNNEI. CDR3 DNA sequence: TGTGCCAGCAAAGAGCCCTGGGGGGAAGCGGGGGAGACCCAGTACTTC. Protein: CASKEPWGEAGETQYF.

The V and J genes are TRBV19 and TRBJ2-7, with 7 positions matching TRBD2. The junction had 5 bases not matched to a gene; V was cut back by 3 bases and J by 6 bases. CDR1 is LNHDA, CDR2 SQIVND, per germline (reference sequence). This CDR3 has 13 amino acids. The CDR3 region has the DNA TGTGCCAGTAGTATGAGGAGCGGGGTCGAGCAGTACTTC. Translation: CASSMRSGVEQYF.